One TCR beta chain is described in this entry. The entry originates in a study of blood T cell repertoires in COVID-19. Study-level background: Italy, Spain and the United States were the sources of the convalescent and acute COVID-19 samples.

Germline V gene lookup returns CDR1 SGHRS and CDR2 YFSETQ. The CDR3 has 14 amino acids. Trimming shortened V by 6 bases and J by 6 bases, and 19 bases separated the two germline ends. Per the study methods: Reference gene primer amplification gave estimated nucleated cell counts. Only in-frame clones appear in the TCRdb table, and some are missing; sequencing was by immunoSEQ multiplex PCR. V, J and clone size are taken as reported in that table, and D and trimming were inferred from the DNA itself. The table shows some 270,000 clones, with 90% occurring only once. The sample taken for sequencing was peripheral blood. This receptor was taken from a woman aged 55-75 years with COVID-19, enrolled during active disease. The chain carries TRBV5-1 and TRBJ2-7; D possibly corresponds to TRBD2 (5 bases). The CDR3 region is CASKTQKEGLEQYF. The CDR3 DNA sequence: TGCGCCAGCAAGACCCAAAAAGAGGGCCTCGAGCAGTACTTC.